Each of the 27 T cell receptor beta chains below was sequenced from the same sample in a study of radiation and T cells in renal cell carcinoma. Treatment of the sample: 15 Gy SBRT to primary tumor, nephrectomy 4 weeks later. Method: immunoSEQ multiplex PCR; TCRdb's copy keeps in-frame clones and lacks some. Of 15,000 to 20,000 clones listed, 50% to 70% are singletons. Sequenced here: tumor tissue, sampled from a patient whose treatment included radiotherapy and nephrectomy. The receptors were gathered from a man aged 45-65 years with renal cell carcinoma.

CDR3 residues: CASSETEGSLGNIQYF. In nucleotides, the CDR3 is TGTGCCAGCAGTGAAACCGAAGGCAGTTTGGGCAACATTCAGTACTTC. The chain has TRBV2 and TRBJ2-4; unclear D gene. Germline values: CDR1 SNHLY, CDR2 FYNNEI. V was pared by 2 bases and J by 7 bases, with 18 bases between. This CDR3 region has 16 residues. The full variable domain, its missing parts supplied by reference TRBV2 and TRBJ2-4, is EPEVTQTPSHQVTQMGQEVILRCVPISNHLYFYWYRQILGQKVEFLVSFYNNEISEKSEIFDDQFSVERPDGSNFTLKIRSTKLEDSAMYFCASSETEGSLGNIQYFGAGTRLSVL.

This clone rates as medium-sized. This chain links TRBV12-5 with TRBJ2-5; 9 bases align to TRBD2. This CDR3 is 13 amino acids long. Trimming at V came to 7 bases and at J to 13 bases, leaving 13 bases not matched to a gene. Germline CDR1 is LGHNT and CDR2 is FRNRAP. CDR3: CASAPGLAQAGYF. The DNA for the CDR3 is TGTGCTAGTGCCCCGGGACTAGCCCAGGCTGGGTACTTC.

This clone showed up many times. The V and J genes are TRBV7-2 and TRBJ2-1, with TRBD1 matching over 9 bases. This CDR3 contains 15 residues. V gave up 1 base and J gave up 4 bases; unmatched junction bases: 2. From germline, CDR1 is SGHTA and CDR2 FQGNSA. CDR3 residues: CASSLGQGEYNEQFF. CDR3 nucleotides: TGTGCCAGCAGCTTAGGACAGGGGGAGTACAATGAGCAGTTCTTC.

This clone was seen a handful of times. The rearrangement joins TRBV5-5 to TRBJ2-5, with a tentative D call TRBD2 (6 bases). This CDR3 is built from 16 residues. Trimming left V 0 bases short and J 1 base short, with 13 bases between. Germline V gives CDR1 SGHKS, CDR2 YYEKEE (reference sequence). In DNA, the CDR3 is TGTGCCAGCAGCTTGGGACTGGGGGGAGGCCAAGAGACCCAGTACTTC. The encoded protein is CASSLGLGGGQETQYF.

This clone has a handful of counts. The CDR3 region is CARSLLIHPGQDNEKLFF. CDR3 coding DNA: TGTGCCAGAAGCTTGTTAATTCACCCCGGACAGGATAATGAAAAACTGTTTTTT. The J gene is TRBJ1-4, the V gene TRBV5-3, with TRBD1 matching 7 bases. TRBV5-3 is placed among ORFs of uncertain function. The ends lost 1 base at V and 4 bases at J; junction bases unmatched: 13. The CDR3 covers 18 residues.

This chain joins TRBV29-1 and TRBJ2-2; 8 bases fit TRBD1. Germline-derived CDR1 and CDR2 are SQVTM and ANQGSEA. V lost 0 bases, J lost 7 bases, and 7 bases stayed unmatched. This CDR3 has 15 amino acids. As DNA, the CDR3 is TGCAGCGTTGAAGATTTTTCCAGGGGGCTCGGGGAGCTGTTTTTT. Its protein product is CSVEDFSRGLGELFF.

V usage is TRBV10-3 and J usage is TRBJ2-2, with D unclear. The CDR3 totals 15 residues. Germline CDR1 and CDR2: ENHRY and SYGVKD. V lost 5 bases and J 2 bases, leaving 12 bases between the germline ends. This chain's CDR3 is CAISFQKSNTGELFF. CDR3 nucleotide sequence: TGTGCCATCAGTTTCCAGAAAAGTAACACCGGGGAGCTGTTTTTT.

This clone showed up just a few times. This rearrangement joins TRBV7-9 to TRBJ1-5; 7 bases are shared with TRBD1. This CDR3 is 13 amino acids long. J lost 2 bases, V lost 8 bases, and 3 bases had no gene match. The V gene's germline CDR1 is SEHNR and CDR2 FQNEAQ (reference sequence). The chain's CDR3 is CASEGAGNQPQHF. The CDR3 DNA is TGTGCCAGCGAGGGGGCAGGCAATCAGCCCCAGCATTTT.

The chain combines TRBV14 with TRBJ2-3; D is possibly TRBD1 (7 bases). Germline loops: CDR1 SGHDN, CDR2 FVKESK. CDR3 size: 15 residues. Trimming removed 0 bases from V and 6 bases from J, with 13 bases in between. CDR3 region: CASSQDPEGADTQYF. CDR3 DNA sequence: TGTGCCAGCAGCCAAGATCCGGAGGGGGCGGATACGCAGTATTTT.

This clone was seen a single time. The rearrangement links TRBV7-9 to TRBJ1-3; TRBD1 matches at 11 bases. Trimming removed 5 bases from V and 4 bases from J; junction bases left unmatched: 7. The germline V gene encodes CDR1 SEHNR and CDR2 FQNEAQ (reference sequence). The CDR3 extends over 16 amino acids. The CDR3 DNA follows: TGTGCCAGCAGCGATGGACAGGGGGCAGAAGGAAACACCATATATTTT. Encoded protein: CASSDGQGAEGNTIYF. Combining the CDR3 with reference TRBV7-9 and TRBJ1-3 gives the whole variable domain DTGVSQNPRHKITKRGQNVTFRCDPISEHNRLYWYRQTLGQGPEFLTYFQNEAQLEKSRLLSDRFSAERPKGSFSTLEIQRTEQGDSAMYLCASSDGQGAEGNTIYFGEGSWLTVV.

The genes are TRBV7-9 and TRBJ1-6, with a possible D match to TRBD1 (6 bases). Between the trimmed V and J ends, which lost 7 bases and 4 bases, there was a span of 11 bases. CDR1 and CDR2 from the germline V gene are SEHNR and FQNEAQ (reference sequence). CDR3 length equals 14 residues. CDR3 bases: TGTGCCAGCAACAGAGGGGGATATAATTCACCCCTCCACTTT. Its translation is CASNRGGYNSPLHF. The full variable domain, its missing parts supplied by reference TRBV7-9 and TRBJ1-6, is DTGVSQNPRHKITKRGQNVTFRCDPISEHNRLYWYRQTLGQGPEFLTYFQNEAQLEKSRLLSDRFSAERPKGSFSTLEIQRTEQGDSAMYLCASNRGGYNSPLHFGNGTRLTVT.

The chain carries TRBV19 and TRBJ2-1, with 11 nucleotides matching TRBD2. The CDR3 loop spans 16 amino acids. CDR1 is LNHDA, CDR2 SQIVND, per germline (reference sequence). V was clipped by 7 bases and J by 2 bases; unmatched bases: 7. CDR3 in DNA: TGTGCCAGTATTGGGGGGACTAGCGGCGCCTACAATGAGCAGTTCTTC. It encodes CASIGGTSGAYNEQFF.

The CDR3 DNA reads as TGTGCCAGCAGTTACCCGAACACCGGGGAGCTGTTTTTT. Translating it yields CASSYPNTGELFF. V gene TRBV6-5 combines with J gene TRBJ2-2; D gene uncertain. The CDR3 length is 13 residues. The V gene lost 2 bases and the J gene lost 0 bases, with 1 base spanning the gap. From germline, CDR1 is MNHEY and CDR2 SVGAGI.

The chain couples TRBV27 to TRBJ2-2, with unresolved D. Trimming pared 6 bases from V and 5 bases from J, leaving 16 bases between. Germline V gene lookup returns CDR1 MNHEY and CDR2 SMNVEV (reference sequence). The CDR3 is made up of 15 amino acids. In DNA, the CDR3 is TGTGCCAGCAGCCCCGAAGTCCACGGGACCGGGGAGCTGTTTTTT. It yields the protein CASSPEVHGTGELFF.

The chain is built from TRBV7-8 and TRBJ2-7, with 11 nucleotides matching TRBD1. The CDR3 is 17 amino acids. Germline V gene sequence: CDR1 SGHVS, CDR2 FQNEAQ. Trimming at V came to 1 base and at J to 2 bases, leaving 7 bases not matched to a gene. The CDR3 coding sequence is TGTGCCAGCAGCTTAGGGAGTGGGGGACAGGGGGCCTACGAGCAGTACTTC. This codes for CASSLGSGGQGAYEQYF.

This clone was observed a few times. The CDR3 spells CASMIRGQPQHF. The CDR3 DNA follows: TGTGCCAGCATGATACGGGGTCAGCCCCAGCATTTT. The chain links TRBV28 to TRBJ1-5; no clear D. The germline gives CDR1 MDHEN, CDR2 SYDVKM. Deletions cut 7 bases from V and 6 bases from J, with 10 bases between. CDR3 size: 12 residues.

This rearrangement joins TRBV28 to TRBJ2-6, with 11 bases identical to TRBD2. Germline CDR1 and CDR2: MDHEN and SYDVKM. The CDR3 runs 15 residues. The V segment lost 6 bases and the J segment 7 bases; nucleotides outside the gene matches: 5. CDR3 amino acids: CASSLTSGSANVLTF. As DNA, the CDR3 is TGTGCCAGCAGCCTAACTAGCGGGAGTGCCAACGTCCTGACTTTC.

The rearrangement joins TRBV4-3 to TRBJ1-2, with D perhaps matching TRBD1 (6 bases). V lost 0 bases and J lost 4, with 12 bases in between. Germline loops: CDR1 LGHNA, CDR2 YSLEER. CDR3 length: 15 amino acids. The CDR3 is CASSQDPRGGYGYTF. The CDR3 region has the DNA TGCGCCAGCAGCCAAGATCCCAGGGGCGGCTATGGCTACACCTTC.

This chain joins TRBV9 and TRBJ2-7, with D perhaps assigned TRBD1 or TRBD2 (5 bases each). The V end lost 4 bases, the J end lost 3 bases, and 14 bases lay between the germline ends. CDR1 SGDLS and CDR2 YYNGEE come from the germline V gene. This CDR3 has 14 residues. As DNA, the CDR3 is TGTGCCAGCAGCCCAACCGGGGCCAGCTACGAGCAGTACTTC. It is translated as CASSPTGASYEQYF.

The V call is TRBV7-9, the J call TRBJ1-3; D remains ambiguous. Trimming took 5 bases from V and 2 from J, leaving 10 bases between them. There are 14 residues in the CDR3. The germline gives CDR1 SEHNR, CDR2 FQNEAQ (reference sequence). The CDR3 nucleotides are TGTGCCAGCAGCCCCGACATGGCTGGAAACACCATATATTTT. Translation: CASSPDMAGNTIYF.

The CDR3 sequence: CASSLSAGGGAGTEAFF. The CDR3 nucleotides read TGCGCCAGCAGCCTGTCGGCCGGAGGGGGCGCAGGAACTGAAGCTTTCTTT. This chain joins TRBV4-3 and TRBJ1-1; 7 positions match TRBD1. V was clipped by 4 bases and J by 5 bases; unmatched bases: 16. Germline V CDR1 and CDR2: LGHNA, YSLEER. There are 17 residues in the CDR3.

The V and J genes are TRBV29-1 and TRBJ2-7; 9 bases are shared with TRBD2. Germline assignment: CDR1 SQVTM and CDR2 ANQGSEA. CDR3 length: 13 residues. V was clipped by 4 bases and J by 0 bases; unmatched bases: 1. The CDR3 here is CSVVAGASYEQYF. CDR3 DNA sequence: TGCAGCGTTGTAGCGGGGGCCTCCTACGAGCAGTACTTC.

V gene TRBV27 combines with J gene TRBJ2-7; 9 positions match TRBD1. This CDR3 spans 17 amino acids. CDR1 is MNHEY, CDR2 SMNVEV, per germline (reference sequence). V dropped 5 bases and J dropped 2; count of bases not matched to a gene: 13. CDR3 sequence (DNA): TGTGCCAGCAGTCAGACACCGGGACAGGGCGCCACCTACGAGCAGTACTTC. Translation: CASSQTPGQGATYEQYF.

This clone is labeled medium-sized. This CDR3 is also generated by other DNA sequences in the sample. The genes are TRBV18 and TRBJ1-2; D not certain. This CDR3 has 15 residues. V lost 0 bases, J lost 0 bases, and 8 bases lay in between. Per germline, CDR1 KGHSH and CDR2 LQKENI. The CDR3 coding sequence is TGTGCCAGCTCACCACCGGCGGGGACTAACTATGGCTACACCTTC. Amino acid sequence: CASSPPAGTNYGYTF.

The chain carries TRBV10-2 and TRBJ2-2, with TRBD2 matching 11 bases. CDR1 WSHSY and CDR2 SAAADI come from the germline V gene. The trim removed 3 bases at V and 1 base at J, leaving 1 base unmatched. This CDR3 has 16 residues. The CDR3 reads CASSDGTSGNTGELFF. The CDR3 coding sequence is TGCGCCAGCAGTGATGGGACTAGCGGGAACACCGGGGAGCTGTTTTTT.

The genes are TRBV6-6 and TRBJ1-5, with 9 bases identical to TRBD1. After removal of 7 bases from V and 5 bases from J, the junction contained 6 bases not matched to a gene. Germline-derived CDR1 and CDR2 are MNHNY and SVGAGI (reference sequence). The length of the CDR3 is 14 residues. This CDR3 is CASTRGQGDQPQHF. DNA for the CDR3: TGTGCCAGCACCAGGGGACAGGGAGATCAGCCCCAGCATTTT.

The chain recombines TRBV4-1 with TRBJ2-7; 9 bases match TRBD2. CDR3 length equals 16 residues. CDR1 is MGHRA and CDR2 is YSYEKL in the germline V gene. V shed 3 bases, J shed 7 bases, and the junction held 13 bases outside the gene matches. The CDR3 is CASSQIILAGKREQYF. For the CDR3, the DNA is TGCGCCAGCAGCCAGATCATCCTAGCGGGAAAGAGAGAGCAGTACTTC.